The text below deals with one T cell receptor beta chain. The antigen is unknown. Other DNA sequences in this sample translate to the same CDR3. These data come from a study of cytomegalovirus exposure and HLA in healthy donors. Amplification used 60 Vbeta primers and 13 Jbeta primers. Data came from immunoSEQ multiplex PCR; TCRdb stores just in-frame clones and leaves some out. The data contain over 100,000 clones, 9.5% to 13% of them singletons. General study findings and limits: In a later analysis, an Asian-associated ancestry cluster reportedly showed fewer N-insertions than the 666-donor mean. According to an earlier analysis, most TCR beta V segments yielded productive rearrangements about 90% or about 30% of the time.

The sequencing sample was made of PBMCs. The receptor comes from a man between 40 and 49 years old in good health and CMV-seropositive.

CDR3 region: CASSLGDSSYEQYF. The CDR3 nucleotides read TGCGCCAGCAGCTTAGGGGACAGTTCCTACGAGCAGTACTTC. This chain connects TRBV5-1 to TRBJ2-7; TRBD1 agrees at 7 bases. The CDR3 length is 14 residues. CDR1 and CDR2 from the germline V gene are SGHRS and YFSETQ. The V and J ends lost 2 bases and 1 base, in that order; junction bases with no gene match: 3.